A selection of T cell receptor beta chains follows, all from one sample in a study of shared clonotypes between healthy human individuals. Clones were read by immunoSEQ multiplex PCR, and TCRdb kept only the in-frame ones, dropping some. The sample holds 2 million to 2.5 million clones, 95% seen once. The source material was naive CD4+ T cells sorted from blood. All receptors come from a man younger than 35 in good health. Each CDR3 is given with its conserved first and last residue. The order of the fields is clone size, J gene, D gene, V gene, CDR3 protein, CDR3 DNA. The D gene is left open where the match is weak. Clone sizes are given selectively: once, few, many, or a class where the clone is expanded.

size: -
J: TRBJ2-1
D: TRBD2
V: TRBV5-1
CDR3: CASTRLAGGLRNEQFF
DNA: TGCGCCAGCACCAGACTAGCGGGAGGGTTGCGGAATGAGCAGTTCTTC

size: -
J: TRBJ2-1
D: -
V: TRBV7-3
CDR3: CASSPPGAGANEQFF
DNA: TGTGCCAGCAGCCCCCCGGGGGCCGGGGCCAATGAGCAGTTCTTC

size: -
J: TRBJ1-3
D: -
V: TRBV6-6
CDR3: CASSYSTSGDTIYF
DNA: TGTGCCAGCAGTTACTCGACCTCCGGGGACACCATATATTTT

size: -
J: TRBJ2-3
D: -
V: TRBV5-1
CDR3: CASSLERGFPDTQYF
DNA: TGCGCCAGCAGCTTGGAAAGGGGATTCCCAGATACGCAGTATTTT

size: -
J: TRBJ2-5
D: -
V: TRBV10-3
CDR3: CASRKRLDQETQYF
DNA: TGTGCCAGCCGAAAGAGGCTCGACCAAGAGACCCAGTACTTC

size: once
J: TRBJ1-5
D: TRBD1
V: TRBV7-2
CDR3: CASSSRQGEGQPQHF
DNA: TGTGCCAGCAGCAGCCGACAGGGGGAGGGTCAGCCCCAGCATTTT

size: -
J: TRBJ1-1
D: -
V: TRBV7-8
CDR3: CASSLGLGTEAFF
DNA: TGTGCCAGCAGCTTAGGTCTGGGCACTGAAGCTTTCTTT

size: -
J: TRBJ2-3
D: -
V: TRBV5-1
CDR3: CASSPGLRDSTLDTQYF
DNA: TGCGCCAGCAGCCCGGGCCTCCGGGACTCTACATTGGATACGCAGTATTTT

size: -
J: TRBJ2-5
D: -
V: TRBV5-4
CDR3: CASSLQTPGAQETQYF
DNA: TGTGCCAGCAGCTTGCAGACACCTGGGGCCCAAGAGACCCAGTACTTC

size: once
J: TRBJ1-2
D: TRBD1
V: TRBV30
CDR3: CAWEGQGAVGYTF
DNA: TGTGCCTGGGAGGGACAGGGGGCAGTTGGCTACACCTTC

size: -
J: TRBJ2-7
D: TRBD1
V: TRBV6-1
CDR3: CASSEGDRREQYF
DNA: TGTGCCAGCAGTGAAGGGGACAGGCGCGAGCAGTACTTC

size: -
J: TRBJ2-7
D: -
V: TRBV7-8
CDR3: CASSLGTAYEQYF
DNA: TGTGCCAGCAGCTTAGGGACAGCCTACGAGCAGTACTTC

size: -
J: TRBJ1-2
D: -
V: TRBV6-6
CDR3: CASTPDRGAPYGYTF
DNA: TGTGCCAGCACTCCGGACAGAGGGGCGCCCTATGGCTACACCTTC

size: -
J: TRBJ1-2
D: -
V: TRBV7-9
CDR3: CASSSGPPPGDGYTF
DNA: TGTGCCAGCAGCTCAGGTCCCCCCCCGGGTGATGGCTACACCTTC

size: -
J: TRBJ2-7
D: -
V: TRBV28
CDR3: CASSLTEAYYEQYF
DNA: TGTGCCAGCAGTTTGACAGAAGCCTACTACGAGCAGTACTTC

size: -
J: TRBJ2-7
D: -
V: TRBV9
CDR3: CASSEKNYEQYF
DNA: TGTGCCAGCAGCGAAAAGAACTACGAGCAGTACTTC

size: -
J: TRBJ2-3
D: -
V: TRBV5-1
CDR3: CASSQGTNQDTQYF
DNA: TGCGCCAGCAGCCAAGGGACAAACCAAGATACGCAGTATTTT

size: -
J: TRBJ1-5
D: -
V: TRBV27
CDR3: CATKRGDGQPQHF
DNA: TGTGCCACAAAACGAGGGGATGGTCAGCCCCAGCATTTT

size: -
J: TRBJ1-6
D: -
V: TRBV2
CDR3: CASSATATGNSPLHF
DNA: TGTGCCAGCAGCGCCACAGCGACGGGGAATTCACCCCTCCACTTT

size: -
J: TRBJ2-1
D: TRBD2
V: TRBV25-1
CDR3: CAAKPGGTYNEQFF
DNA: TGTGCCGCCAAGCCGGGGGGGACCTACAATGAGCAGTTCTTC

size: -
J: TRBJ2-3
D: -
V: TRBV7-7
CDR3: CASSLGRESTDTQYF
DNA: TGTGCTAGCAGCTTAGGACGGGAGAGCACAGATACGCAGTATTTT

size: -
J: TRBJ2-7
D: -
V: TRBV10-3
CDR3: CAISALDEQYF
DNA: TGTGCCATCAGTGCTTTGGACGAGCAGTACTTC

size: -
J: TRBJ2-7
D: TRBD1
V: TRBV10-3
CDR3: CAISETGETYEQYF
DNA: TGTGCCATCAGTGAAACAGGGGAAACCTACGAGCAGTACTTC

size: -
J: TRBJ1-2
D: -
V: TRBV10-2
CDR3: CASSERDTGYGYTF
DNA: TGCGCCAGCAGTGAGCGGGACACCGGCTATGGCTACACCTTC

size: -
J: TRBJ1-5
D: -
V: TRBV6-7
CDR3: CASGRGREGEKDDQPQHF
DNA: TGTGCCAGCGGCCGAGGCAGAGAGGGCGAGAAGGATGATCAGCCCCAGCATTTT

size: -
J: TRBJ2-3
D: -
V: TRBV7-9
CDR3: CASSLGSWYTDTQYF
DNA: TGTGCCAGCAGCTTAGGGTCTTGGTACACAGATACGCAGTATTTT

size: -
J: TRBJ1-2
D: -
V: TRBV27
CDR3: CASSLNRAYGYTF
DNA: TGTGCCAGCAGTTTGAACAGGGCTTATGGCTACACCTTC

size: -
J: TRBJ1-2
D: -
V: TRBV28
CDR3: CASSPPPWQGGYTF
DNA: TGTGCCAGCAGTCCCCCTCCCTGGCAAGGTGGCTACACCTTC

size: few
J: TRBJ1-1
D: -
V: TRBV18
CDR3: CASSPAGYTEAFF
DNA: TGTGCCAGCTCACCAGCAGGGTACACTGAAGCTTTCTTT

size: -
J: TRBJ2-5
D: -
V: TRBV28
CDR3: CASRSVGRETQYF
DNA: TGTGCCAGCAGATCGGTAGGTCGGGAGACCCAGTACTTC

size: -
J: TRBJ2-6
D: -
V: TRBV7-8
CDR3: CASSSPGANVLTF
DNA: TGTGCCAGCAGCTCTCCCGGGGCCAACGTCCTGACTTTC

size: -
J: TRBJ1-1
D: TRBD1
V: TRBV7-7
CDR3: CASSWTRTGATLNTEAFF
DNA: TGTGCTAGCAGCTGGACGCGGACAGGGGCCACTCTGAACACTGAAGCTTTCTTT

size: -
J: TRBJ1-1
D: -
V: TRBV6-1
CDR3: CASSAAGTANTEAFF
DNA: TGTGCCAGCAGTGCCGCCGGGACGGCGAACACTGAAGCTTTCTTT

size: -
J: TRBJ2-1
D: -
V: TRBV5-1
CDR3: CASSSTSSDYNEQFF
DNA: TGCGCCAGCAGCTCTACCAGTAGCGATTACAATGAGCAGTTCTTC

size: -
J: TRBJ2-3
D: -
V: TRBV4-1
CDR3: CASSLGQPSTDTQYF
DNA: TGCGCCAGCAGCCTCGGACAGCCGAGCACAGATACGCAGTATTTT

size: once
J: TRBJ1-3
D: -
V: TRBV5-8
CDR3: CASSFTGTRNTIYF
DNA: TGTGCCAGCAGCTTCACAGGAACAAGAAACACCATATATTTT

size: -
J: TRBJ1-1
D: TRBD1
V: TRBV15
CDR3: CATSIGTGANTEAFF
DNA: TGTGCCACCAGCATTGGGACAGGGGCGAACACTGAAGCTTTCTTT

size: -
J: TRBJ1-2
D: TRBD1
V: TRBV7-2
CDR3: CASSISTGTNYGYTF
DNA: TGTGCCAGCAGCATTTCGACAGGGACCAACTATGGCTACACCTTC

size: once
J: TRBJ1-2
D: -
V: TRBV5-1
CDR3: CASSLGDPVDQRTF
DNA: TGCGCCAGCAGCTTGGGGGACCCGGTAGATCAAAGGACCTTC

size: -
J: TRBJ1-4
D: -
V: TRBV5-4
CDR3: CASSPGAQIATNEKLFF
DNA: TGTGCCAGCAGCCCGGGGGCGCAAATAGCAACTAATGAAAAACTGTTTTTT

size: -
J: TRBJ2-4
D: TRBD2
V: TRBV28
CDR3: CASSLSSASGGAKNIQYF
DNA: TGTGCCAGCAGTTTATCTTCGGCTAGCGGGGGAGCCAAAAACATTCAGTACTTC

size: -
J: TRBJ1-1
D: -
V: TRBV6-1
CDR3: CASSAGTVKSFF
DNA: TGTGCCAGCAGTGCCGGGACGGTTAAATCTTTCTTT